These 17 T cell receptor beta chains were sequenced from one sample in a study of CD8+CD57+ T cells in acquired aplastic anemia. The template used for profiling TCR beta VDJ and CDR3 was genomic DNA. One entry per CDR3 protein results from TCRdb running MiXCR on the reads. The table includes 200,000 to 250,000 distinct CDR3 sequences, roughly 57% detected once. The sequencing sample was made of sorted CD4+, CD8+, or CD8+CD57+ T cells (not recorded which) from PBMCs. The receptor set was obtained from a human donor in good health.

This clonotype was observed a handful of times. V is TRBV7-2 and J is TRBJ2-7; possibly TRBD2 for D (5 bases). The V gene lost 5 bases and the J gene lost 6 bases, with 14 bases spanning the gap. CDR3 length equals 13 residues. Germline CDR1 reads SGHTA; CDR2 reads FQGNSA. CDR3 coding DNA: TGTGCCAGCAGCGGACTCCGTTCGTCCGAGCAGTACTTC. Amino acids: CASSGLRSSEQYF.

V is TRBV20-1 and J is TRBJ2-5; TRBD2 aligns across 8 bases. The germline V gene encodes CDR1 DFQATT and CDR2 SNEGSKA (reference sequence). J gave up 1 base and V 0 bases, and 4 bases lay outside the gene matches. The CDR3 covers 15 residues. CDR3 DNA sequence: TGCAGTGCTAGAGATGCGGGGGGACCCCAAGAGACCCAGTACTTC. Protein: CSARDAGGPQETQYF.

This clonotype was detected many times. The chain employs TRBV5-1 and TRBJ2-1; no clear D. The ends were cut back, 3 bases at V and 2 bases at J, with 9 bases in the middle. The CDR3 has 14 amino acids. Germline lookup yields CDR1 SGHRS and CDR2 YFSETQ. The CDR3 DNA reads as TGCGCCAGCAGCTCGGGCCCTGCCTACAATGAGCAGTTCTTC. Its protein product is CASSSGPAYNEQFF.

The CDR3: CATSRDSGGGETQYF. The DNA of the CDR3 is TGTGCCACCAGCAGAGATTCAGGGGGCGGGGAGACCCAGTACTTC. The rearrangement joins TRBV15 to TRBJ2-5; 8 nucleotides align to TRBD1. There are 15 residues in the CDR3. CDR1 LNHNV and CDR2 YYDKDF come from the germline V gene (reference sequence). Losses at the gene ends were 0 bases for V and 5 bases for J; bases not matched to a gene: 5.

As concerns this clonotype: A read error may account for a junction end that differs from germline. The rearrangement joins TRBV7-2 to TRBJ2-7, with D uncertain. Germline V gene lookup returns CDR1 SGHTA and CDR2 FQGNSA. The CDR3 covers 13 residues. The CDR3 is CASSLGGPYERYF. As DNA, the CDR3 is TGTGCCAGCAGCTTAGGCGGACCGTACGAGCGGTACTTC.

This clonotype was counted many times. The J gene is TRBJ2-7, the V gene TRBV10-3; TRBD1 matches at 7 bases. The V gene's germline CDR1 is ENHRY and CDR2 SYGVKD. There are 13 residues in the CDR3. J was trimmed by 0 bases and V by 7 bases; bases with no gene match: 3. For the CDR3, the DNA is TGTGCCATCAATGGACAGGTCTCCTACGAGCAGTACTTC. It yields the protein CAINGQVSYEQYF.

As regards this clonotype: The DNA is omitted, as the CDR3 cannot be located on it reliably, and the CDR3 follows TCRdb's listing. This chain links TRBV19 with TRBJ2-5. The CDR3 sequence runs 18 residues, both termini included. Germline CDR1 and CDR2: LNHDA and SQIVND (reference sequence). CDR3 sequence reads: CASSIAGRTYFGSGTQYF.

This clonotype has only a few counts. V gene TRBV2 combines with J gene TRBJ2-2, with TRBD1 matching 9 bases. The V gene end was trimmed by 6 bases and the J gene end by 5 bases; junction bases not matched to a gene: 4. Germline CDR1 and CDR2: SNHLY and FYNNEI. There are 14 residues in the CDR3. The CDR3 is CASRPDRGTGELFF. The CDR3, as DNA: TGTGCCAGCAGACCGGACAGGGGAACCGGGGAGCTGTTTTTT. The whole variable domain, remainder taken from reference TRBV2 and TRBJ2-2, is EPEVTQTPSHQVTQMGQEVILRCVPISNHLYFYWYRQILGQKVEFLVSFYNNEISEKSEIFDDQFSVERPDGSNFTLKIRSTKLEDSAMYFCASRPDRGTGELFFGEGSRLTVL.

The rearrangement joins TRBV2 to TRBJ1-2; D not certain. This CDR3 is 14 amino acids long. Trimming pared 0 bases from V and 1 base from J, leaving 6 bases between. Germline-derived CDR1 and CDR2 are SNHLY and FYNNEI. In DNA, the CDR3 is TGTGCCAGCAGTGAAGCAAGGATTAACTATGGCTACACCTTC. Amino acid sequence: CASSEARINYGYTF.

This clonotype has more than one count but fewer than ten. The CDR3 nucleotides read TGCAGCGTGATTAGCGGAGGCCACTACGAGCAGTACTTC. Its translation is CSVISGGHYEQYF. This chain uses TRBV29-1 with TRBJ2-7, with D perhaps TRBD2 (6 bases). CDR3 length: 13 amino acids. Per the germline V gene, CDR1 is SQVTM and CDR2 is ANQGSEA. V dropped 6 bases and J dropped 3 bases, with 15 bases sitting between them.

As for this clonotype: At one end, the junction sequence differs from germline, possibly due to a read error. The chain carries TRBV15 and TRBJ2-2; D perhaps matches TRBD2 (6 bases). Germline-derived CDR1 and CDR2 are LNHNV and YYDKDF (reference sequence). This CDR3 region has 16 residues. The CDR3: CATSKAGFGSPGELFF. The DNA of the CDR3 is TGTGCCACCAGCAAAGCGGGTTTTGGGTCACCCGGGGAGCTGTTCTTT. Filled out from reference TRBV15 and TRBJ2-2, the complete variable domain reads DAMVIQNPRYQVTQFGKPVTLSCSQTLNHNVMYWYQQKSSQAPKLLFHYYDKDFNNEADTPDNFQSRRPNTSFCFLDIRSPGLGDTAMYLCATSKAGFGSPGELFFGEGSRLTVL.

This clonotype has a single count. The V and J genes are TRBV10-3 and TRBJ2-3; 13 bases map to TRBD2. Germline CDR1 is ENHRY and CDR2 is SYGVKD. The V gene end was trimmed by 3 bases and the J gene end by 11 bases; junction bases not matched to a gene: 17. The CDR3 consists of 18 residues. DNA for the CDR3: TGTGCCATCAGTGAAAAGGGGGGACTAGCGGGATTGGGGGATGAGCAGTATTTT. This translates into CAISEKGGLAGLGDEQYF.

Note on this clonotype: Lacking the conserved final phenylalanine or tryptophan, this CDR3 likely reflects a read error. The limits of the CDR3 on the DNA are not certain, so only TCRdb's listed CDR3 is given. This chain connects TRBV7-9 to TRBJ1-3. The CDR3 length equals 10 residues, ends included. In germline, CDR1 is SEHNR, CDR2 FQNEAQ (reference sequence). The CDR3 loop reads CASSLSQSST.

The chain links TRBV20-1 to TRBJ1-1, with 8 bases fitting TRBD1. V dropped 6 bases and J dropped 11; count of bases not matched to a gene: 11. This CDR3 contains 12 residues. Per germline, CDR1 DFQATT and CDR2 SNEGSKA (reference sequence). The CDR3 coding sequence is TGCAGTGCCCCACGGACAGGGAGTGAGGCTTTCTTT. This translates into CSAPRTGSEAFF.

The table lists this clonotype with many counts. The chain carries TRBV4-1 and TRBJ1-4; D uncertain. Trimming cost V 7 bases and J 3 bases, with 12 bases left between them. CDR3 size: 14 residues. Germline V gives CDR1 MGHRA, CDR2 YSYEKL. CDR3 coding DNA: TGCGCCAGCACCGTCGGCGGAGCTAATGAAAAACTGTTTTTT. This sequence encodes CASTVGGANEKLFF.

This clonotype turned up a few times. The chain is built from TRBV7-8 and TRBJ1-6; D is unresolved. The V gene's germline CDR1 is SGHVS and CDR2 FQNEAQ. The CDR3 is 14 amino acids. V dropped 5 bases and J dropped 7 bases, with 12 bases sitting between them. The CDR3 coding sequence is TGTGCCAGCAGCCCATACTTGGGGAATTCACCCCTCCACTTT. Protein sequence: CASSPYLGNSPLHF.

On this clonotype: At one boundary the junction diverges from the germline segment, which might be a read error. The V call is TRBV12-3 or TRBV12-4, the J call TRBJ2-5; 8 positions agree with TRBD2. This CDR3 contains 16 residues. The DNA for the CDR3 is TGTGCCAGCAGCTTAGCGCCCGGGGGGGCGAGAGAGACCCAGTACTTC. Translation: CASSLAPGGARETQYF.